Here is one T cell receptor beta chain with its context. Its antigen is unidentified. These data belong to a study of CXCR3-negative and CXCR3-positive naive CD8 T cells. Study-wide results and limits: When CXCR3-positive naive cells were set against CXCR3-negative naive cells, the former had more hydrophobic TRB CDR3s. Memory CD8+ cells had much lower diversity, and both naive subsets had comparably high diversity.

This CDR3 has 14 amino acids. Looked up from germline, CDR1 is SQVTM and CDR2 is ANQGSEA. Carrying UMI labels, the TRB cDNA libraries were prepared through 5' RACE. From its re-call of the 5' RACE reads, TCRdb lists each CDR3 protein once, without DNA. The sample holds about 130,000 distinct CDR3 sequences. The sequence was collected from a human donor in good health. Some clones in this sample may be carry-over from other donors' samples. The sequenced material came from naive CXCR3+ CD8+ T cells from blood. Regarding subset: CD45RO-CCR7+CD27+CD95- naive CD8+ T cells expressing CXCR3 (TNR3+). The V call is TRBV29-1, the J call TRBJ2-3; TCRdb names TRBD2, which stays unverified in the absence of DNA. CDR3: CSVCRGESTDTQYF.